Shown below are 8 T cell receptor beta chains from a single sample sequenced in a study of blood T cell repertoires in COVID-19. Generated by immunoSEQ multiplex PCR, the TCRdb table keeps only in-frame clones and is missing some. The sample includes over 100,000 clones, around 89% of them seen just once. The sample taken for sequencing was peripheral blood. The receptors originated from a man aged 60 to 69 with COVID-19, enrolled during active disease.

CDR3 residues: CASSSQRGTSGANVLTF. The CDR3 coding sequence is TGTGCCAGCAGCTCTCAACGGGGGACCTCTGGGGCCAACGTCCTGACTTTC. The chain carries TRBV11-2 and TRBJ2-6; the D gene is possibly TRBD2 (6 bases). This CDR3 has 17 residues. CDR1 and CDR2 (germline): SGHAT, FQNNGV. Trimming cost V 4 bases and J 0 bases, with 13 bases left between them.

The chain links TRBV9 to TRBJ2-3; 8 bases align to TRBD2. The V gene's germline CDR1 is SGDLS and CDR2 YYNGEE. V was clipped by 4 bases and J by 5 bases; unmatched bases: 12. The CDR3 sequence is 16 residues long. CDR3 bases: TGTGCCAGCAGCCCCCGCGCGGGGGGCCCCGTAGATACGCAGTATTTT. Protein product: CASSPRAGGPVDTQYF.

This clone was seen a single time. The chain is built from TRBV5-1 and TRBJ1-1; TRBD1 is a possible D gene (6 bases). Trimming shortened V by 5 bases and J by 7 bases, and 15 bases separated the two germline ends. This CDR3 is 13 amino acids long. CDR1 SGHRS and CDR2 YFSETQ come from the germline V gene. CDR3 sequence (DNA): TGCGCCAGCAGTAGGGACAACATTATTGAAGCTTTCTTT. It encodes CASSRDNIIEAFF.

V gene TRBV7-5 combines with J gene TRBJ1-4; the D call TRBD1 from the table was never checked on the DNA. TRBV7-5 corresponds to a pseudogene. CDR3 length: 17 amino acids. CDR3 loop: CARSWVEQGASGEKLFF. CDR3 DNA: TGTGCCAGAAGCTGGGTAGAACAGGGGGCGAGCGGAGAAAAACTGTTTTTT.

The chain carries TRBV7-9 and TRBJ1-2; D remains ambiguous. Trimming cost V 5 bases and J 5 bases, with 12 bases left between them. The CDR3 consists of 13 residues. The germline gives CDR1 SEHNR, CDR2 FQNEAQ (reference sequence). The CDR3 loop is CASSLRSHYGYTF. CDR3 nucleotide sequence: TGTGCCAGCAGCCTAAGGAGCCATTATGGCTACACCTTC.

The rearrangement joins TRBV5-4 to TRBJ1-4; 8 bases fit TRBD1. Unmatched junction bases numbered 3, after V lost 5 bases and J lost 6 bases. The germline CDR1 and CDR2 sequences are SGHNT and YYREEE (reference sequence). This CDR3 has 13 amino acids. The CDR3 DNA is TGTGCCAGCAGGCAGGGACAGGATGAAAAACTGTTTTTT. Protein product: CASRQGQDEKLFF.

This rearrangement joins TRBV5-1 to TRBJ1-5; D gene unclear. Between the trimmed V and J ends, which lost 1 base and 3 bases, there was a span of 11 bases. Germline lookup yields CDR1 SGHRS and CDR2 YFSETQ. The CDR3 spans 15 residues. The CDR3 coding sequence is TGCGCCAGCAGCTTGATAGGGAGTCCCAATCAGCCCCAGCATTTT. Translated: CASSLIGSPNQPQHF.

This sequence joins TRBV15 and TRBJ1-3; no clear D. Germline-derived CDR1 and CDR2 are LNHNV and YYDKDF (reference sequence). The germline V and J ends were trimmed by 8 bases and 1 base, with 12 bases remaining between them. The CDR3 covers 14 residues. The CDR3 loop reads CATALRGSGNTIYF. The CDR3 DNA reads TGTGCCACCGCCCTCCGGGGATCTGGAAACACCATATATTTT.